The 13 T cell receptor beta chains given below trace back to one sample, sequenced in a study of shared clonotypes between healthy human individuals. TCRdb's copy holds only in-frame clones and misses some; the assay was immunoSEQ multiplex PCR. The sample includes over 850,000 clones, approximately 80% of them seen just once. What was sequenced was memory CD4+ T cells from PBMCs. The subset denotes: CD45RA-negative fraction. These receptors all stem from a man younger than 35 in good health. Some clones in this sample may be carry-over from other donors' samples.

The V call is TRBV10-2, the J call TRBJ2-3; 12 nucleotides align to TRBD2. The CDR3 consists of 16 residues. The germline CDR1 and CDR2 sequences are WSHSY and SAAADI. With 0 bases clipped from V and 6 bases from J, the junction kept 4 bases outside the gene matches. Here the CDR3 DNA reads TGCGCCAGCAGTGAGTCGACTAGCGGGAGAGTGGATACGCAGTATTTT. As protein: CASSESTSGRVDTQYF.

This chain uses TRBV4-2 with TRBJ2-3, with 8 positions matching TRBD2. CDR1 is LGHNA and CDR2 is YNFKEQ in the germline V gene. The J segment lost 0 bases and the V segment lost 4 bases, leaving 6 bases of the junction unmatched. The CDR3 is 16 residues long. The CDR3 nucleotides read TGTGCCAGCAGCCTCAATAGCGGGGCTAGCACAGATACGCAGTATTTT. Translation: CASSLNSGASTDTQYF.

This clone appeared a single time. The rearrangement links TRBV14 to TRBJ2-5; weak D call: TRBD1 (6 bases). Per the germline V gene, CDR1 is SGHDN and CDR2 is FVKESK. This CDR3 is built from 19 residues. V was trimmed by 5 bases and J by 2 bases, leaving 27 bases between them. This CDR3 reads CASSSVVGGSTVGQETQYF. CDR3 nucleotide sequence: TGTGCCAGCAGCTCAGTGGTAGGGGGATCTACAGTTGGACAAGAGACCCAGTACTTC.

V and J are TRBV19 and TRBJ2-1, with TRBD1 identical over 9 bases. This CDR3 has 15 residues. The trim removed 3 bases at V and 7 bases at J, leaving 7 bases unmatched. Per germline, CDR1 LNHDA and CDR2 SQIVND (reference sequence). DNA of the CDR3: TGTGCCAGTAGTATCGGACAGGGGCGGGGGAATGAGCAGTTCTTC. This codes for CASSIGQGRGNEQFF.

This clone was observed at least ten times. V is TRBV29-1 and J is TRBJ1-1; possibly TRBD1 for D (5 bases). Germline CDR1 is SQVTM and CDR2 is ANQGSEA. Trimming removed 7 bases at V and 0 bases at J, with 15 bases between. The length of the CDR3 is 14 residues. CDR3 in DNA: TGCAGCGGCAGAGGGACTCACATGAACACTGAAGCTTTCTTT. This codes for CSGRGTHMNTEAFF.

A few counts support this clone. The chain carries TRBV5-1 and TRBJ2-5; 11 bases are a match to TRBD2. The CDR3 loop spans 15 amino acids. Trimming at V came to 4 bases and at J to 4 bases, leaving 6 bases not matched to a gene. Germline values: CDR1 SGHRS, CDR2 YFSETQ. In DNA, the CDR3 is TGCGCCAGCAGCACGGGACTAGCGGTTCGAGAGACCCAGTACTTC. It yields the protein CASSTGLAVRETQYF.

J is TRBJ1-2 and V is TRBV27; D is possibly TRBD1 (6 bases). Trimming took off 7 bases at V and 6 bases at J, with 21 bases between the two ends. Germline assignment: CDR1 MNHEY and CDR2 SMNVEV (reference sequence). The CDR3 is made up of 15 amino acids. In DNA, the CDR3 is TGTGCCAGCACCCGAACCGGGGGGCCTCTGGATGGCTACACCTTC. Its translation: CASTRTGGPLDGYTF.

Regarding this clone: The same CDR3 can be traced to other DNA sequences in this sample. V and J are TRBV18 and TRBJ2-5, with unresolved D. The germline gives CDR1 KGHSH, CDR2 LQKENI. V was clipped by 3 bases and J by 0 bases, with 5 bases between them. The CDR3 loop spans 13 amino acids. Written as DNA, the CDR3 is TGTGCCAGCTCACCGGGGAACCAAGAGACCCAGTACTTC. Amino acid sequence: CASSPGNQETQYF. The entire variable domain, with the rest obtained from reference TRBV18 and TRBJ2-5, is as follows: NAGVMQNPRHLVRRRGQEARLRCSPMKGHSHVYWYRQLPEEGLKFMVYLQKENIIDESGMPKERFSAEFPKEGPSILRIQQVVRGDSAAYFCASSPGNQETQYFGPGTRLLVL.

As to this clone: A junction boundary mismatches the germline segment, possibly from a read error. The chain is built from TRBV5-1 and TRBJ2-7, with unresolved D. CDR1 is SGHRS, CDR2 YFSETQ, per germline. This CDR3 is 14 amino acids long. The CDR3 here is CASSFGLANPNLNF. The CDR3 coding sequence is TGCGCCAGCAGCTTTGGCCTGGCAAACCCTAATTTGAACTTC.

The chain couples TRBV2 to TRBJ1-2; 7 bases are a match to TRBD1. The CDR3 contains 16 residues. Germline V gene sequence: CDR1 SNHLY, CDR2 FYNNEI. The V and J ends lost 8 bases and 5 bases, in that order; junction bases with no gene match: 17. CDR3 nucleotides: TGTGCCAGCTCTCCCCTGACAGGGAGCCCCGTTTATGGCTACACCTTC. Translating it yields CASSPLTGSPVYGYTF.

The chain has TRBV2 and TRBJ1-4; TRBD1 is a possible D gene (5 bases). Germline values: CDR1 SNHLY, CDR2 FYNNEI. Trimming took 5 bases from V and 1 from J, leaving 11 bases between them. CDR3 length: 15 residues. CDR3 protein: CASSFFGGTNEKLFF. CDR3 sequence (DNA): TGTGCCAGCAGTTTTTTCGGGGGAACTAATGAAAAACTGTTTTTT. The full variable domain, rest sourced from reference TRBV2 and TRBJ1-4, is EPEVTQTPSHQVTQMGQEVILRCVPISNHLYFYWYRQILGQKVEFLVSFYNNEISEKSEIFDDQFSVERPDGSNFTLKIRSTKLEDSAMYFCASSFFGGTNEKLFFGSGTQLSVL.

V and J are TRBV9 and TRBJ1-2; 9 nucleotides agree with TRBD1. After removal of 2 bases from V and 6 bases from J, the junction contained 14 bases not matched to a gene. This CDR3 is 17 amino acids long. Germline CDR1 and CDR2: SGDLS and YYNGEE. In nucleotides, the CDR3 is TGTGCCAGCAGCGTTGGGGTACAGGGGGCGCGGGAGGATGGCTACACCTTC. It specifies CASSVGVQGAREDGYTF.

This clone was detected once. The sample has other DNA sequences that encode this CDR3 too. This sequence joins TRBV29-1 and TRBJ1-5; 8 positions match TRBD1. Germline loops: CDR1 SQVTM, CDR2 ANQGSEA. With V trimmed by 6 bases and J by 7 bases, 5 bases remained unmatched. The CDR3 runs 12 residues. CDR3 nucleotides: TGCAGCGTGGCTACAGGGGGACAGCCCCAGCATTTT. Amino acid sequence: CSVATGGQPQHF.